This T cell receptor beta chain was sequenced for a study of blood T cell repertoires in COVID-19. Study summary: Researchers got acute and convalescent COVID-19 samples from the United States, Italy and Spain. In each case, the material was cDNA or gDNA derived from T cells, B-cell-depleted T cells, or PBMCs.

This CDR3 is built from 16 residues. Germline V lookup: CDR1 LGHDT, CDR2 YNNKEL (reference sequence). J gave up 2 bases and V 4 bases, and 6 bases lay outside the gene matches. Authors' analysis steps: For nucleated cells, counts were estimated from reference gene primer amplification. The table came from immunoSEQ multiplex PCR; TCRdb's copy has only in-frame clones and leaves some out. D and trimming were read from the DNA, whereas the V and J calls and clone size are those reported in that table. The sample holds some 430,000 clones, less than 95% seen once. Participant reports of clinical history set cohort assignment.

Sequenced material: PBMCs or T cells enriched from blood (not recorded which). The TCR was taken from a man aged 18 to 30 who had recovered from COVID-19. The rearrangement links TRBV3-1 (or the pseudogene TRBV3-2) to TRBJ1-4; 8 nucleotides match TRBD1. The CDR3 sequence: CASSPGTGSTNEKLFF. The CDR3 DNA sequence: TGTGCCAGCAGCCCCGGGACAGGCTCGACTAATGAAAAACTGTTTTTT.